This T cell receptor (beta chain) was obtained from a study of shared clonotypes between healthy human individuals (dated by TCRdb to about 2020). Regarding the study in general: The cohort included three men and two women between 18 and 49 years of age. Per donor, leukapheresis produced somewhere between about 0.94 and 10 billion PBMCs. For each donor, CD4 naive and CD4 memory were each run on three plates, CD8 naive on two plates, and CD8 memory on one plate. To estimate repertoire size and how much clonotypes are shared between individuals, the study performed deep sequencing of blood TCR repertoires from roughly five healthy adults. To increase sequencing depth and limit assay-specific biases, different laboratories used diverse techniques to prepare libraries and sequence TCR repertoires. Beyond this particular receptor, the publication reports: Because the study included a small number of donors, the genetic and exposure-history diversity represented was limited. Even with the large sequencing depth, rarefaction of the sorted-subset datasets indicated that sequencing was incomplete. Pairwise subsampling led to the expectation that sequencing depth would affect the degree of clonotype sharing among donors. Across a few donors, roughly 5.4% of naive CD4, around 3.3% of naive CD8, 2.3% of memory CD4, and around 0.4% of memory CD8 clonotypes were shared. Naive subsets generally had larger estimated clonotype richness than memory subsets did. Only blood was sampled, and tissue TCR repertoires likely differ from those in blood. Compared with non-shared clonotypes, clonotypes shared by all four sorted-subset donors had higher generation probabilities.

TCR CDR3 regions were amplified from genomic DNA by multiplex PCR using the deep immunoSEQ assay. Extracted genomic DNA from each cell subset was distributed evenly across all wells of several immunoSEQ 96-well plates, and each plate was treated as a replicate. For sorted subsets, around 200 ng genomic DNA, equal to tens of thousands of T cell genomes, was loaded into each replicate PCR. The purified libraries were quantified using a Qubit 3.0 fluorometer, sized with a Bioanalyzer 2100, and then quantified again using the KAPA Library Quantification kit. Each immunoSEQ 96-well plate was sequenced on its own single-read 150-cycle Illumina NextSeq 550 flow cell. The published analysis was carried out like this. Because the immunoSEQ output included only junctional sequences and no quality scores, the filtering could not be the same as the filtering used for full-length reads. To assign V/J genes and CDR3, sequences were annotated against IMGT germline references using PyIR, a Python wrapper for IgBLAST v1.9. Reads were removed for weak V/J assignments (E-value above 1e-6), missing CDR3, stop codons, out-of-frame junctions, or ambiguous translated residues. V3J clonotypes were defined as sequences sharing the same inferred V gene, J gene, and CDR3 amino acid sequence. To compute the percentage overlap between repertoires, the number of shared unique clonotypes was divided by the size of the smaller repertoire. RTK rarefaction, the Chao1 estimator, and Recon v2.1 estimates of unobserved clonotypes were used to assess repertoire richness. Generation probabilities were computed with OLGA for all TCRbeta clonotypes obtained by the gDNA method from a few donors. The table was pulled from immuneACCESS by TCRdb, which kept in-frame rearrangements only. Such tables lose some clones; where checked, under half of the loss comes from unresolved V genes, and the rest has no known cause. That table supplies the V and J calls and clone size; D and trimming were determined from the DNA. The sample table contains 2.5 million or so clones; only one count was recorded for roughly 92% of them. Of the sample, 0.11% to 0.15% is held by the ten largest clones.

Comments on this clone: Its antigen is not yet known. One base away there is no much larger clone; base qualities are not given.

The donors were healthy, HIV-negative adults with no recently reported acute infections or vaccinations. Every donor was a Caucasian adult living in Nashville, Tennessee, USA. CD4+ T cells were enriched by magnetic negative selection; naive cells were then positively selected on CD45RA, and the negative fraction formed the memory subset. Blood was obtained by leukapheresis, after which PBMCs were separated by Ficoll-Histopaque density gradient centrifugation and cryopreserved in liquid nitrogen vapor phase. Analytical flow cytometry was used to check the purity and quantity of every magnetically sorted T cell population. From each sorted fraction, genomic DNA was isolated and quantified by UV absorbance on a Nanodrop 2000c. CDR1 and CDR2, looked up from the germline V gene, are SGDLS and YYNGEE. Measured from the cysteine to the phenylalanine, the CDR3 is 16 residues long. Only the CDR3 part of the read is kept: 48 bases, read in frame from the first base. Between the V and J ends, shortened by 5 bases and 0 bases respectively, the junction contains 16 bases.

The receptor chain draws on TRBV9 and TRBJ2-3; the D element could tentatively be TRBD1 or TRBD2, as 5 bases agree for each. The sequence came from a man in his late teens or twenties in good health. Material: naive CD4+ T cells sorted from blood. The label giving this sample's cell subset or site can be read as: CD45RA+ positively selected. The DNA sequence follows: TGTGCCAGCAGTGGGGCCTCGAGGACTAGCACAGATACGCAGTATTTT. It specifies CASSGASRTSTDTQYF.